This T cell receptor (beta chain) originates from a study of T-cell memory formation after mild COVID-19. In the study overall: Across donors, TCR clusters were largely donor specific. Points from the study as a whole: The study detected some responding clones in pre-infection memory, suggesting cross-reactive memory joined. The main location of contracting CD4+ clones was CM and EM, and that of contracting CD8+ clones was EMRA.

This clonotype was counted a few times. Antigen unknown. The ends were cut back, 3 bases at V and 5 bases at J, with 11 bases in the middle. Germline V gene data show CDR1 as SGDLS and CDR2 as YYNGEE. CDR3 length: 14 residues. Using constant-segment primers, 5'RACE produced TCR alpha and TCR beta cDNA libraries carrying sample barcodes and UMIs. TCRdb re-analysed the 5' RACE reads in MiXCR, keeping a single row per CDR3 protein. The table includes hundreds of thousands of distinct CDR3 sequences, less than 25% detected once. This receptor was taken from an adult woman who had mild COVID-19 (a few samples of this study predate the infection). Cell type and time point are not known. The J gene is TRBJ1-4, the V gene TRBV9; TRBD1 is a possible D gene (6 bases). Sequencing was performed on PBMCs or a T cell subset sorted from them (not recorded which). DNA for the CDR3: TGTGCCAGCAGCGCACAGGGATTCAATGAAAAACTGTTTTTT. This gives the protein CASSAQGFNEKLFF. The whole variable domain, filled in from reference TRBV9 and TRBJ1-4, reads DSGVTQTPKHLITATGQRVTLRCSPRSGDLSVYWYQQSLDQGLQFLIQYYNGEERAKGNILERFSAQQFPDLHSELNLSSLELGDSALYFCASSAQGFNEKLFFGSGTQLSVL.